What follows describes a single TCR beta chain. Possible read error: a much larger clone is one base away. This sample is drawn from a study of molecular identifiers for immune sequencing clone quantification. The CDR3 extends over 16 amino acids. Germline lookup yields CDR1 SGDLS and CDR2 YYNGEE. MiXCR, run by TCRdb on the PCR reads, gives a single entry per CDR3 protein. This sample has about 640,000 distinct CDR3 sequences, with 15% to 20% found just once. The TCR was taken from a human donor in good health. Some libraries in this study had Jurkat cell RNA spiked in. What was sequenced was naive CD8+ T cells from blood, with Jurkat cell RNA spiked in. The subset: FACS-sorted CD8+CD4-CCR7+CD45RA+ naive T cells. The rearrangement links TRBV9 to TRBJ2-3; 7 bases fit TRBD1. CDR3 loop: CASSVEGASFADTRYF. CDR3 sequence (DNA): TGTGCCAGCAGCGTAGAGGGGGCGTCTTTTGCAGATACGCGGTATTTT.